These 11 T cell receptor beta chains were all obtained from the same sample, sequenced in a study of T cell changes during pregnancy in multiple sclerosis. Assay: immunoSEQ multiplex PCR; the TCRdb copy retains only in-frame clones and omits some. In the table there are 47,000 or so clones, approximately 95% of which are singletons. The sequences come from CD4+ T cells from peripheral blood mononuclear cells, collected in the first trimester of pregnancy. The receptors come from a female donor with multiple sclerosis, enrolled in a pregnancy study.

The V call is TRBV6-1, the J call TRBJ1-2, with 8 nucleotides matching TRBD1. This CDR3 spans 14 amino acids. The V segment lost 3 bases and the J segment 9 bases; nucleotides outside the gene matches: 9. Germline V lookup: CDR1 MNHNS, CDR2 SASEGT. The CDR3 reads CASSEGQGARSYTF. CDR3 in DNA: TGTGCCAGCAGTGAGGGCCAGGGGGCTCGCAGCTACACCTTC.

The V gene is TRBV5-1, the J gene TRBJ2-2; 7 bases map to TRBD2. Germline CDR1 reads SGHRS; CDR2 reads YFSETQ. The CDR3 totals 18 residues. V lost 1 base and J lost 0; bases outside the gene matches: 9. The CDR3 protein is CASSLRSVLASNTGELFF. The CDR3 coding sequence is TGCGCCAGCAGCTTGAGGTCAGTACTAGCGTCGAACACCGGGGAGCTGTTTTTT.

The V and J genes are TRBV7-8 and TRBJ1-4; TRBD1 matches 8 bases. The germline CDR1 and CDR2 sequences are SGHVS and FQNEAQ. This CDR3 is built from 19 residues. Germline trimming cut 5 bases from V and 3 bases from J; bases unmatched to any gene: 17. The CDR3 loop is CASSPGGNRGVFANEKLFF. The CDR3 DNA sequence: TGTGCCAGCAGCCCAGGGGGTAACAGGGGGGTTTTTGCTAATGAAAAACTGTTTTTT.

This chain joins TRBV4-2 and TRBJ2-5, with D possibly matching TRBD2 (5 bases). V was clipped by 0 bases and J by 0 bases, with 8 bases between them. Per the germline V gene, CDR1 is LGHNA and CDR2 is YNFKEQ. The CDR3 length is 15 residues. CDR3 amino acids: CASSQEGSHQETQYF. The DNA of the CDR3 is TGTGCCAGCAGCCAAGAAGGGAGCCACCAAGAGACCCAGTACTTC.

The chain uses TRBV6-6 and TRBJ2-7; D is unresolved. Trimming cost V 7 bases and J 1 base, with 14 bases left between them. This CDR3 is 14 amino acids long. Germline V gene data show CDR1 as MNHNY and CDR2 as SVGAGI (reference sequence). In DNA form, the CDR3 reads TGTGCCAGCATTGCCAGAACAGATTCCTACGAGCAGTACTTC. It specifies CASIARTDSYEQYF.

The chain is built from TRBV10-1 and TRBJ2-1; 8 bases match TRBD2. The CDR3 contains 15 residues. From germline, CDR1 is WNHNN and CDR2 SYGVQD (reference sequence). The V gene end was trimmed by 1 base and the J gene end by 6 bases; junction bases not matched to a gene: 5. The CDR3 DNA follows: TGCGCCAGCAGTGAGTTAACTAGCGGTGGCAATGAGCAGTTCTTC. Protein: CASSELTSGGNEQFF.

The J gene is TRBJ1-6, the V gene TRBV6-5; tentative D call: TRBD1 (5 bases). The V end was cut by 2 bases, the J end by 15 bases, with 11 bases between. The CDR3 consists of 12 residues. CDR1 MNHEY and CDR2 SVGAGI come from the germline V gene. The CDR3 loop is CASSYDSRLLHF. CDR3 nucleotide sequence: TGTGCCAGCAGTTACGACAGCCGGCTCCTCCACTTT.

This chain uses TRBV18 with TRBJ2-2, with 7 bases fitting TRBD1. The CDR3 consists of 15 residues. From germline, CDR1 is KGHSH and CDR2 LQKENI. V gave up 0 bases and J gave up 5 bases; unmatched junction bases: 3. CDR3 bases: TGTGCCAGCTCACCACCGGGACAGCCTACCGGGGAGCTGTTTTTT. The encoded protein is CASSPPGQPTGELFF.

The J gene is TRBJ2-1, the V gene TRBV5-1; 10 positions match TRBD2. The length of the CDR3 is 15 residues. V trimming: 0 bases; J trimming: 4 bases; junction bases outside the gene matches: 1. The germline CDR1 and CDR2 sequences are SGHRS and YFSETQ. CDR3 residues: CASSLGSGGYNEQFF. For the CDR3, the DNA is TGCGCCAGCAGCTTGGGTAGCGGGGGGTACAATGAGCAGTTCTTC.

The chain combines TRBV6-6 with TRBJ1-2; D gene ambiguous. CDR1 is MNHNY, CDR2 SVGAGI, per germline (reference sequence). The CDR3 length is 15 residues. Between the trimmed V and J ends, which lost 7 bases and 3 bases, there was a span of 18 bases. The CDR3 DNA reads as TGTGCCAGCACGTCCGCGTCGGGTTTTGACTATGGCTACACCTTC. This translates into CASTSASGFDYGYTF.

The chain couples TRBV2 to TRBJ1-2, with D maybe TRBD1 (5 bases). CDR3 length: 14 amino acids. CDR1 is SNHLY and CDR2 is FYNNEI in the germline V gene. V lost 8 bases, J lost 4 bases, and 17 bases lay in between. The CDR3 nucleotides are TGTGCCAGCGCCAGTCAGGGCCCAATCTATGGCTACACCTTC. It translates to CASASQGPIYGYTF.